This T cell receptor (beta chain) stems from a study of OX40 agonist ivuxolimab in advanced cancers. The overall study: Patients in the trial were receiving intravenous ivuxolimab every 2 weeks, at doses of 0.01 to 10 mg/kg. A history of anti-PD-1, anti-PD-L1 or anti-CTLA-4 therapy was acceptable, and 30% to 45% had some. Study observations and caveats: Compared with CD4+, CD8+ T cells on average had more expanded clones.

As regards this clone: What it binds is not known.

Assay: immunoSEQ multiplex PCR; the TCRdb copy retains only in-frame clones and omits some. Here the sample spans 50,000 or so clones, 91% being singletons. Germline V CDR1 and CDR2: SGHVS, FNYEAQ. The V gene end was trimmed by 0 bases and the J gene end by 8 bases; junction bases not matched to a gene: 4. The CDR3 runs 14 residues. V is TRBV7-6 and J is TRBJ2-1; TRBD2 aligns across 7 bases. This sequence was found in an adult with an advanced solid tumor such as melanoma, head and neck, liver or kidney cancer. Specimen: CD4+ or CD8+ T cells sorted from blood, collected in a trial of the OX40 agonist ivuxolimab. The CDR3 is CASSLAGGFYEQFF. As DNA, the CDR3 is TGTGCCAGCAGCTTAGCGGGGGGGTTTTATGAGCAGTTCTTC.